This entry features one T cell receptor beta chain sequence. Per the authors' pipeline: Researchers report that nucleated cell counts were estimated from reference gene primer amplification. Clones were read by immunoSEQ multiplex PCR, and TCRdb kept only the in-frame ones, dropping some. V, J and clone size were drawn from that table, and D and trimming were deduced from the DNA. The sample has fewer than 150,000 clones, around 88% seen once. The V and J ends lost 5 bases and 1 base respectively, with 15 bases between them. The CDR3 spans 16 residues. The germline gives CDR1 SQVTM, CDR2 ANQGSEA. The sample originates from a study of blood T cell repertoires in COVID-19.

This clonotype was sampled from a woman aged 45-65 years who had recovered from COVID-19. Material for sequencing was peripheral blood. The chain has TRBV29-1 and TRBJ1-6; a possible D gene is TRBD1 (6 bases). DNA of the CDR3: TGCAGCGTTTGCAGGGGATTTAGATCCTATAATTCACCCCTCCACTTT. Translated: CSVCRGFRSYNSPLHF.